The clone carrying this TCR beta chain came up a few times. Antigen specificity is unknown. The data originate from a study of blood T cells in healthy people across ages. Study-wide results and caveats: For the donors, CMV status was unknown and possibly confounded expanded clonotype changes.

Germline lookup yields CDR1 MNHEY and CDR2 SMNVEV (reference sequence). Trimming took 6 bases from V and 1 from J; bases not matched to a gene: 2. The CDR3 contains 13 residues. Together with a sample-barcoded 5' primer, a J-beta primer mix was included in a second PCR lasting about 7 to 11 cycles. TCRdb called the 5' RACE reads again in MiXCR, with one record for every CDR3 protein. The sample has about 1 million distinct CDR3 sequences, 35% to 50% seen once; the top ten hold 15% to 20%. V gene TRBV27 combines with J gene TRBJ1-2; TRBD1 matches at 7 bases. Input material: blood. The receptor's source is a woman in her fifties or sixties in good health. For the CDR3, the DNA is TGTGCCAGCAGCCAGGGGGATAACTATGGCTACACCTTC. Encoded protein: CASSQGDNYGYTF.